Listed below are T cell receptor beta chains from one sample, sequenced in a study of patients and donors after allogeneic stem cell transplantation. One entry per CDR3 protein, called by TCRdb with MiXCR from the RT-PCR reads. The sample records 190,000 or so distinct CDR3 sequences, 41% being singletons. The sequenced material came from blood, either unsorted or a sorted T cell fraction (not recorded which). The receptor source for this set is a human donor who was either an allogeneic HSCT recipient or a stem cell or donor lymphocyte infusion donor (not recorded which). It is not recorded whose cells these are; they may come from a transplant donor. Both conserved end residues are part of each CDR3. A D gene is named only where the DNA matches it firmly. Clone size, where shown, is once, few, many, or a class for clones that have expanded.

V gene: TRBV25-1
J gene: TRBJ2-3
D gene: .
clone size: .
CDR3 DNA: TGTGCCAGCAGTGAAATACGGCAGGGAGGTGCAGATACGCAGTATTTT
CDR3 protein: CASSEIRQGGADTQYF

V gene: TRBV3-1
J gene: TRBJ2-1
D gene: .
clone size: .
CDR3 DNA: TGTGCCAGCAGCCACCTGGACGGTAGGTTCTTC
CDR3 protein: CASSHLDGRFF

V gene: TRBV30
J gene: TRBJ1-1
D gene: .
clone size: .
CDR3 DNA: TGTGCCTGGACCCAAGGTTGGAGAGGGGACCGAGAAGCTTTCTTT
CDR3 protein: CAWTQGWRGDREAFF

V gene: TRBV6-2/TRBV6-3
J gene: TRBJ1-6
D gene: TRBD1
clone size: few
CDR3 DNA: TGTGCCAGCAGTTACGTTCGGACAGGGCGAGGATCACCCCTCCACTTT
CDR3 protein: CASSYVRTGRGSPLHF

V gene: TRBV29-1
J gene: TRBJ1-3
D gene: .
clone size: few
CDR3 DNA: TGCAGCGTTGTTCAGGGGCCTACTGGAAACACCATATATTTT
CDR3 protein: CSVVQGPTGNTIYF

V gene: TRBV10-3
J gene: TRBJ1-5
D gene: TRBD1
clone size: .
CDR3 DNA: TGTGCCATCAGTGACGGTCAGGGGGCCGCTCAGCCCCAGCATTTT
CDR3 protein: CAISDGQGAAQPQHF

V gene: TRBV7-9
J gene: TRBJ1-2
D gene: .
clone size: .
CDR3 DNA: TGTGCCAGCAGCTTCGGTACAGGTTATGGCTACACCTTC
CDR3 protein: CASSFGTGYGYTF

V gene: TRBV4-3
J gene: TRBJ1-1
D gene: .
clone size: .
CDR3 DNA: TGCGCCAGCAGCCAAGTACATCGGACACCTTCTAACACTGAAGCTTTCTTT
CDR3 protein: CASSQVHRTPSNTEAFF

V gene: TRBV29-1
J gene: TRBJ1-2
D gene: .
clone size: many
CDR3 DNA: TGCAGCGTTGTAGGCTACACCTTC
CDR3 protein: CSVVGYTF

V gene: TRBV12-3/TRBV12-4
J gene: TRBJ1-1
D gene: .
clone size: .
CDR3 DNA: TGTGCCAGCCGCCCTAGAGGTGGCAGGAACACTGAAGCTTTCTTT
CDR3 protein: CASRPRGGRNTEAFF

V gene: TRBV12-3/TRBV12-4
J gene: TRBJ1-1
D gene: TRBD1
clone size: .
CDR3 DNA: TGTGCCAGCAGTTCCGGACAGGGTCGGACTGAAGCTTTCTTT
CDR3 protein: CASSSGQGRTEAFF

V gene: TRBV27
J gene: TRBJ2-7
D gene: TRBD2
clone size: .
CDR3 DNA: TGTGCCAGCAGTCTAGCGGGCGCCTTAGGGCAGTACTTC
CDR3 protein: CASSLAGALGQYF

V gene: TRBV6-5
J gene: TRBJ1-6
D gene: .
clone size: .
CDR3 DNA: TGTGCCAGCAGTTACACGGGGGTTTCACCCCTCCACTTT
CDR3 protein: CASSYTGVSPLHF

V gene: TRBV3-1
J gene: TRBJ1-2
D gene: .
clone size: few
CDR3 DNA: TGTGCCAGCAGCCAAGATGGACACGCCTGGGATGGCTACACCTTC
CDR3 protein: CASSQDGHAWDGYTF

V gene: TRBV2
J gene: TRBJ2-1
D gene: .
clone size: .
CDR3 DNA: TGTGCCAGCTTGACAGAGTCCTACAATGAGCAGTTCTTC
CDR3 protein: CASLTESYNEQFF